Following are 13 T cell receptor beta chains from one sample sequenced in a study of a mutant IDH1 vaccine in newly diagnosed glioma. Libraries were prepared by immunoSEQ multiplex PCR; TCRdb keeps only in-frame clonotypes and omits some of them. The data show 50,000 to 65,000 clones, with 91% seen just once and around 2.5% held by the top ten. The antigens of these receptors remain unknown. Time point denoted: week 11, during vaccination. What each vaccine dose contained was 300 ug of mutant IDH1 20-mer peptide, accompanied by topical imiquimod. The sample here was PBMCs, taken from a glioma patient whose treatment included an IDH1 peptide vaccine. The receptors stem from a man over 45 with glioma.

In this sample, this clone turned up a few times. V and J are TRBV27 and TRBJ1-1; 9 positions agree with TRBD1. The junction had 11 bases not matched to a gene; V was cut back by 6 bases and J by 3 bases. The CDR3 covers 16 residues. Germline V gives CDR1 MNHEY, CDR2 SMNVEV (reference sequence). The CDR3 sequence is CASRKTGGLVDTEAFF. CDR3 DNA: TGTGCCAGCAGAAAAACAGGGGGCTTAGTGGACACTGAAGCTTTCTTT.

V and J are TRBV6-1 and TRBJ2-7; tentatively, D is TRBD2 (6 bases). V was cut by 3 bases and J by 2 bases, with 11 bases left in between. The CDR3 length is 14 residues. Germline values: CDR1 MNHNS, CDR2 SASEGT. As DNA, the CDR3 is TGTGCCAGCAGTGATGGGACTTTCGCCTACGAGCAGTACTTC. It yields the protein CASSDGTFAYEQYF.

The rearrangement uses TRBV11-1 and TRBJ2-7; 10 bases line up with TRBD2. This CDR3 is 18 amino acids long. Germline lookup yields CDR1 SGHAT and CDR2 FQDESV (reference sequence). Unmatched junction bases numbered 13, after V lost 5 bases and J lost 0 bases. The CDR3 loop is CASSATSGALHSSYEQYF. CDR3 bases: TGTGCCAGCAGCGCTACTAGCGGGGCCCTCCACAGCTCCTACGAGCAGTACTTC.

The chain joins TRBV18 to TRBJ2-7; a possible D gene is TRBD1 (5 bases). The CDR3 has 12 residues. V was cut by 4 bases and J by 2 bases, with 6 bases left in between. The V gene's germline CDR1 is KGHSH and CDR2 LQKENI. The CDR3 nucleotides read TGTGCCAGCTCACGGGGCCCCTACGAGCAGTACTTC. Its translation is CASSRGPYEQYF.

This chain connects TRBV5-8 to TRBJ1-4; possibly TRBD1 for D (5 bases). This CDR3 is 16 amino acids long. The germline gives CDR1 SGHTS, CDR2 YDEGEE. Trimming pared 0 bases from V and 7 bases from J, leaving 16 bases between. CDR3 amino acids: CASSLGTQRGREKLFF. DNA of the CDR3: TGTGCCAGCAGCTTGGGGACTCAGCGGGGCCGTGAAAAACTGTTTTTT.

The J gene is TRBJ2-3, the V gene TRBV10-2; D remains ambiguous. Trimming removed 0 bases at V and 2 bases at J, with 6 bases between. Germline CDR1 WSHSY, CDR2 SAAADI. The CDR3 sequence is 14 residues long. CDR3 residues: CASSESGNTDTQYF. In nucleotides, the CDR3 is TGCGCCAGCAGTGAGTCAGGTAACACAGATACGCAGTATTTT.

The chain joins TRBV29-1 to TRBJ2-7; D uncertain. The V gene lost 4 bases and the J gene lost 4 bases, with 14 bases spanning the gap. The length of the CDR3 is 13 residues. CDR1 SQVTM and CDR2 ANQGSEA come from the germline V gene. This chain's CDR3 is CSVVYTDGYEQYF. The CDR3 region has the DNA TGCAGCGTTGTCTACACGGACGGATACGAGCAGTACTTC.

The chain has TRBV28 and TRBJ2-7; TRBD1 is a possible D gene (6 bases). The CDR3 has 15 amino acids. CDR1 MDHEN and CDR2 SYDVKM come from the germline V gene. The V end was cut by 6 bases, the J end by 2 bases, with 17 bases between. The CDR3 region has the DNA TGTGCCAGCAGCCTAGGGGGTGCTTTCCCCTACGAGCAGTACTTC. Translated, it gives CASSLGGAFPYEQYF.

The V gene is TRBV29-1, the J gene TRBJ2-7; D is unclear. Trimming shortened V by 3 bases and J by 3 bases, and 6 bases separated the two germline ends. Germline CDR1 SQVTM, CDR2 ANQGSEA. There are 11 residues in the CDR3. CDR3: CSVDDHYEQYF. Here the CDR3 DNA reads TGCAGCGTTGATGATCACTACGAGCAGTACTTC.

The chain is built from TRBV7-9 and TRBJ2-1; D might be TRBD2 (5 bases). V was clipped by 5 bases and J by 7 bases, with 9 bases between them. CDR1 and CDR2 from the germline V gene are SEHNR and FQNEAQ (reference sequence). This CDR3 has 12 residues. The CDR3 protein is CASSRGWNEQFF. The CDR3 nucleotides are TGTGCCAGCAGCCGAGGGTGGAATGAGCAGTTCTTC.

This sequence joins TRBV15 and TRBJ2-5; TRBD1 is a possible D gene (6 bases). The V gene's germline CDR1 is LNHNV and CDR2 YYDKDF (reference sequence). The CDR3 is 13 residues long. Trimming shortened V by 0 bases and J by 4 bases, and 6 bases separated the two germline ends. CDR3 amino acids: CATSRDRGETQYF. The CDR3 DNA reads TGTGCCACCAGCAGAGACAGGGGAGAGACCCAGTACTTC.

This clone appeared a few times. The V call is TRBV7-6, the J call TRBJ2-5; no clear D gene. The CDR3 is made up of 13 amino acids. The V end lost 1 base, the J end lost 5 bases, and 8 bases lay between the germline ends. Germline V gene lookup returns CDR1 SGHVS and CDR2 FNYEAQ. CDR3 DNA: TGTGCCAGCAGCTTAGGTAGGGCGGAGACCCAGTACTTC. This sequence encodes CASSLGRAETQYF.

This rearrangement joins TRBV19 to TRBJ2-7, with D possibly TRBD1 on 6 matching bases. Per germline, CDR1 LNHDA and CDR2 SQIVND (reference sequence). CDR3 length: 15 amino acids. The V end lost 6 bases, the J end lost 3 bases, and 18 bases lay between the germline ends. The CDR3 DNA sequence: TGTGCCAGTAGCGAGGGACACCCGTCCTACTACGAGCAGTACTTC. Translating gives CASSEGHPSYYEQYF.